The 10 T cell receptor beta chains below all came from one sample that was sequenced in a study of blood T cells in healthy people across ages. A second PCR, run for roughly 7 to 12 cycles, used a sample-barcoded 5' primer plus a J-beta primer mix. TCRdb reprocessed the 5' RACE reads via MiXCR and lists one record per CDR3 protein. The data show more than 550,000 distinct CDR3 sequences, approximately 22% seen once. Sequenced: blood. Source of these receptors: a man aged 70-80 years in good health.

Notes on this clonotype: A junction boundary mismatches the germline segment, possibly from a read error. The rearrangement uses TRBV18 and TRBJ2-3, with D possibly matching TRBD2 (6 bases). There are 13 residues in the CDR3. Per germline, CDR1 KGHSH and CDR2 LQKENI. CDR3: CASSDGGQDTQYF. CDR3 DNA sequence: TGTGCCAGCTCGGACGGAGGGCAAGATACGCAGTACTTT.

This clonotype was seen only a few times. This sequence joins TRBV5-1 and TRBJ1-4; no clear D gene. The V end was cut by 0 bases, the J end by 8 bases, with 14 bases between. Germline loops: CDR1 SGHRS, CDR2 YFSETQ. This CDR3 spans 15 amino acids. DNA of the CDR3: TGCGCCAGCAGCTTGGAGCGGAGACCTTGGGAAAAACTGTTTTTT. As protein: CASSLERRPWEKLFF.

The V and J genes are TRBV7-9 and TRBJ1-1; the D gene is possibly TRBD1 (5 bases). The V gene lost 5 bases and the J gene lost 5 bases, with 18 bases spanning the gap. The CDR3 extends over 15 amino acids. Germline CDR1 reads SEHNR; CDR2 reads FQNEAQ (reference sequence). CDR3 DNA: TGTGCCAGCAGCGGGCGGAGTCACAGGAGTACTGAAGCTTTCTTT. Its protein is CASSGRSHRSTEAFF.

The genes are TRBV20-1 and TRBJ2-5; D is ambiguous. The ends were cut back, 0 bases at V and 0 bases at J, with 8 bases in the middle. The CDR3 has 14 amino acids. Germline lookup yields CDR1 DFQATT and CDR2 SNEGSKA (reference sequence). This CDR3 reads CSARDMVYQETQYF. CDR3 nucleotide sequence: TGCAGTGCTAGAGATATGGTGTACCAAGAGACCCAGTACTTC.

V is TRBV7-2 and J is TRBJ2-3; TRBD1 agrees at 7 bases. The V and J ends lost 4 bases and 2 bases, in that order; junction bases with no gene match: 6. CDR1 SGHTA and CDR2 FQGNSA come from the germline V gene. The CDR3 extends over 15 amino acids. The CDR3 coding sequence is TGTGCCAGCAGCTCAGGGACAGCCAACACAGATACGCAGTATTTT. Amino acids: CASSSGTANTDTQYF. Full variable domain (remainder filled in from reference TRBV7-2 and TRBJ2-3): GAGVSQSPSNKVTEKGKDVELRCDPISGHTALYWYRQSLGQGLEFLIYFQGNSAPDKSGLPSDRFSAERTGGSVSTLTIQRTQQEDSAVYLCASSSGTANTDTQYFGPGTRLTVL.

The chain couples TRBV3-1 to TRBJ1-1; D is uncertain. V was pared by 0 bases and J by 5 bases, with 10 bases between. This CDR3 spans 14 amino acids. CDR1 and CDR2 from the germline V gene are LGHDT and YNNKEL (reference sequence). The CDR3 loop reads CASSQEIQRTEAFF. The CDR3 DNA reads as TGTGCCAGCAGCCAAGAAATACAGAGGACTGAAGCTTTCTTT.

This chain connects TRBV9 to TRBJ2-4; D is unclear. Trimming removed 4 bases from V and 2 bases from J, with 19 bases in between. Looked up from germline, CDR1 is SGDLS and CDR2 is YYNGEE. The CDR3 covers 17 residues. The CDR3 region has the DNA TGTGCCAGCAGCCCCACGGACGGCTATGGTACCAAAAACATTCAGTACTTC. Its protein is CASSPTDGYGTKNIQYF. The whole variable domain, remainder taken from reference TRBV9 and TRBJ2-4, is DSGVTQTPKHLITATGQRVTLRCSPRSGDLSVYWYQQSLDQGLQFLIQYYNGEERAKGNILERFSAQQFPDLHSELNLSSLELGDSALYFCASSPTDGYGTKNIQYFGAGTRLSVL.

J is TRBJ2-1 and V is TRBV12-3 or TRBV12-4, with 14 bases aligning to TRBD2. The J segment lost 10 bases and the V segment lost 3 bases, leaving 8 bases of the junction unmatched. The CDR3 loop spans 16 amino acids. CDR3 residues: CASSFTGTSGSGEQFF. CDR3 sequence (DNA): TGTGCCAGCAGTTTCACCGGGACTAGCGGGAGTGGGGAGCAGTTCTTC.

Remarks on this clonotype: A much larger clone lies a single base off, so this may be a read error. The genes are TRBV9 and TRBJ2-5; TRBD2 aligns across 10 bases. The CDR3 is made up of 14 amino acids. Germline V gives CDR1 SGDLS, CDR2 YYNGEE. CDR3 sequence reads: CASSGTSGEETQHF. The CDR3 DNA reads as TGTGCCAGCAGCGGGACTAGCGGAGAAGAGACCCAGCACTTC.

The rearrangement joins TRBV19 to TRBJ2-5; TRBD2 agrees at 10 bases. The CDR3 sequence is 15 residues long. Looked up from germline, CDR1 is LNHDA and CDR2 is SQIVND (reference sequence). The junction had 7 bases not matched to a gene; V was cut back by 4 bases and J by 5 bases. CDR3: CASSTSGSFWETQYF. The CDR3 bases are TGTGCCAGTAGTACTAGCGGGAGCTTTTGGGAGACCCAGTACTTC.